The 6 T cell receptor beta chains reported below all come from one sample, sequenced in a study of beta chain features in type 1 diabetes. Study-level findings and limits: In all four CD4+ subsets, TCRB CDR3 length was significantly, moderately reduced in type 1 diabetes.

The entirety of the isolated RNA underwent reverse transcription, so expressed TCRB transcripts were sequenced. Sequencing was performed with immunoSEQ multiplex PCR; in TCRdb, only in-frame clones are kept and a portion is missing. The sample contains about 340,000 clones, approximately 10% of which appear only once. These receptors have no known antigen. The sequenced sample was central memory CD4+ T cells from blood. The origin of the receptors is a young man with type 1 diabetes.

The genes are TRBV28 and TRBJ2-5, with 9 bases fitting TRBD1. The J call may be in error: the DNA end matches TRBJ2-7 better. The germline V gene encodes CDR1 MDHEN and CDR2 SYDVKM. The CDR3 spans 15 residues. In DNA, the CDR3 is TGTGCCAGCAGAACCCCTGGACAGGGGAGGTACGAGCAGTACTTC. Translated, it gives CASRTPGQGRYEQYF.

The chain recombines TRBV2 with TRBJ1-1; D is undetermined. V was shortened by 7 bases and J by 0 bases, with 9 bases between the two germline ends. Germline CDR1 and CDR2: SNHLY and FYNNEI. CDR3 length equals 13 residues. This CDR3 is CASNDNLNTEAFF. The CDR3 coding sequence is TGTGCCAGCAACGATAACCTGAACACTGAAGCTTTCTTT.

The chain has TRBV5-3 and TRBJ2-2, with 13 positions matching TRBD2. Being an ORF, TRBV5-3 has a function that is uncertain. J gave up 7 bases and V 4 bases, and 7 bases lay outside the gene matches. The CDR3 runs 16 residues. The CDR3 DNA follows: TGTGCCAGAAGCCACGGACTAGCGGGGGAGGACGGGGAGCTGTTTTTT. It translates to CARSHGLAGEDGELFF.

The table lists this clone with a few counts. This chain uses TRBV30 with TRBJ1-1; no definite D call. The CDR3 length is 9 residues. The ends were cut back, 4 bases at V and 9 bases at J, with 6 bases in the middle. Germline values: CDR1 GTSNPN, CDR2 SVGIG (reference sequence). The CDR3 DNA is TGTGCCTGGAATAATAAAGCTTTCTTT. Amino acid sequence: CAWNNKAFF.

V is TRBV11-3 and J is TRBJ2-4, with D maybe TRBD2 (6 bases). Germline V gene lookup returns CDR1 SGHNT and CDR2 YENEEA. Trimming stripped 2 bases from V and 7 bases from J, with 9 bases between. The CDR3 has 13 residues. CDR3 loop: CASSLMAGNIQYF. Here the CDR3 DNA reads TGTGCCAGCAGCTTAATGGCGGGGAACATTCAGTACTTC.

This clone was counted between two and nine times. The chain has TRBV4-1 and TRBJ2-3; D is tentatively TRBD1 or TRBD2 (5 bases each). From germline, CDR1 is MGHRA and CDR2 YSYEKL. This CDR3 comprises 15 residues. The ends were cut back, 2 bases at V and 6 bases at J, with 15 bases in the middle. The CDR3 loop reads CASSQSGARADTQYF. The CDR3 nucleotides are TGCGCCAGCAGCCAATCCGGGGCCAGGGCGGATACGCAGTATTTT.